This T cell receptor beta chain was captured by sequencing in a study of tumor-infiltrating lymphocytes in oesophageal squamous cell carcinoma. TCRdb processed the PCR reads anew with MiXCR; each CDR3 protein has one entry. Here the sample spans roughly 20,000 distinct CDR3 sequences, roughly two fifths being singletons. This CDR3 is 11 amino acids long. Trimming cost V 2 bases and J 13 bases; bases outside gene matches: 4. The germline V gene encodes CDR1 SEHNR and CDR2 FQNEAQ (reference sequence). Relative to its sample, this clonotype is medium-sized. The rearrangement links TRBV7-9 to TRBJ2-5, with TRBD2 matching 7 bases. Sequenced: normal esophageal tissue next to the tumor. The TCR sequence derives from a male donor with esophageal squamous cell carcinoma. CDR3 DNA: TGTGCCAGCAGCTTATCAGGGAGGGGGTACTTC. Protein product: CASSLSGRGYF.